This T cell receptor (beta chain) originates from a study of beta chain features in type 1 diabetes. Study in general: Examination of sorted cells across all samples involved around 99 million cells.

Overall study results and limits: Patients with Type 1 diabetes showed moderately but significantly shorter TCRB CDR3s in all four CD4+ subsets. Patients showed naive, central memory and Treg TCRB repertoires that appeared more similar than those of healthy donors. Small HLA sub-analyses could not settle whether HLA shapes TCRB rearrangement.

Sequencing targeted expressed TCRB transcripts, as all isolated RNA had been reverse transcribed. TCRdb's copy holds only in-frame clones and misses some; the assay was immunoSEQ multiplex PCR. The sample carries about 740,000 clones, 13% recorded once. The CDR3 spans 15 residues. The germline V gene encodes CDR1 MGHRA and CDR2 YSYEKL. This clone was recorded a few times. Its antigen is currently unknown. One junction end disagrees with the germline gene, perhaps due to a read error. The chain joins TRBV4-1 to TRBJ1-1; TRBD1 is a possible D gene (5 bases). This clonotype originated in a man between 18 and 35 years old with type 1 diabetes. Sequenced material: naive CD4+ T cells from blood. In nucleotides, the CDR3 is TGTGCCAGCAGCCAAGGGTGGGACCTGAACACTGAAGCTTTCTTT. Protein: CASSQGWDLNTEAFF.